The 2 T cell receptor beta chains in this list originate from one sample, sequenced in a study of CD8 T cells in ankylosing spondylitis. In TCRdb, the 5' RACE reads were re-called with MiXCR into one record per CDR3 protein. This repertoire shows approximately 140,000 distinct CDR3 sequences, 40% to 50% found once; its top ten account for around 15%. Sequencing was done on a sample of synovial fluid, either unsorted or a sorted T cell fraction (not recorded which). Receptors originate from a male donor with ankylosing spondylitis.

The V and J genes are TRBV7-3 and TRBJ2-2; D possibly corresponds to TRBD2 (7 bases). CDR3 length: 14 residues. Germline V gene lookup returns CDR1 SGHTA and CDR2 FQGTGA. V was pared by 3 bases and J by 6 bases, with 11 bases between. The DNA of the CDR3 is TGTGCCAGCAGCTTCGTGGGGGGGCCCGGGGAGCTGTTTTTT. Its translation: CASSFVGGPGELFF.

V is TRBV24-1 and J is TRBJ2-3; D is unresolved. Per the germline V gene, CDR1 is KGHDR and CDR2 is SFDVKD. There are 15 residues in the CDR3. The germline V and J ends were trimmed by 0 bases and 2 bases, with 8 bases remaining between them. CDR3 sequence reads: CATSDLADDTDTQYF. The CDR3 nucleotides read TGTGCCACCAGTGATTTGGCGGACGACACAGATACGCAGTATTTT.